The 16 T cell receptor beta chains presented below share a single source sample, sequenced in a study of cytomegalovirus exposure and HLA in healthy donors. Use of 60 Vbeta and 13 Jbeta primers characterized the PCR. Only in-frame clones appear in the TCRdb table, and some are missing; sequencing was by immunoSEQ multiplex PCR. The table records around 30,000 clones, about 63% of them present only once. Sequenced material: PBMCs. The receptors here all came from a middle-aged man in good health and CMV-seropositive.

The J gene is TRBJ2-3, the V gene TRBV7-3; a weak D match, TRBD2 (6 bases). V was shortened by 4 bases and J by 4 bases, with 6 bases between the two germline ends. CDR1 is SGHTA and CDR2 is FQGTGA in the germline V gene. The CDR3 sequence is 12 residues long. The CDR3 spells CASSSSADTQYF. The CDR3 coding sequence is TGTGCCAGCAGCTCTAGCGCAGATACGCAGTATTTT.

The rearrangement uses TRBV29-1 and TRBJ2-7; no reliable D call. This CDR3 has 12 residues. In germline, CDR1 is SQVTM, CDR2 ANQGSEA. Trimming shortened V by 6 bases and J by 3 bases, and 12 bases separated the two germline ends. CDR3 sequence reads: CSVHEDDYEQYF. The DNA for the CDR3 is TGCAGCGTCCACGAGGATGACTACGAGCAGTACTTC.

V and J are TRBV30 and TRBJ1-1, with a weak D call TRBD1 (5 bases). CDR1 and CDR2 from the germline V gene are GTSNPN and SVGIG (reference sequence). This CDR3 is built from 14 residues. V lost 2 bases and J lost 7, with 17 bases in between. The CDR3 loop is CAWSLGQGFSEAFF. The CDR3 DNA reads as TGTGCCTGGAGTCTAGGCCAGGGTTTCAGTGAAGCTTTCTTT.

The rearrangement links TRBV29-1 to TRBJ2-5, with D perhaps TRBD1 (6 bases). Germline lookup yields CDR1 SQVTM and CDR2 ANQGSEA. The V gene lost 4 bases and the J gene lost 5 bases, with 14 bases spanning the gap. The CDR3 loop spans 13 amino acids. The CDR3 is CSVAKQGRETQYF. In nucleotides, the CDR3 is TGCAGCGTTGCTAAACAGGGACGGGAGACCCAGTACTTC.

The genes are TRBV28 and TRBJ2-5; 12 bases are a match to TRBD2. Germline CDR1 MDHEN, CDR2 SYDVKM. This CDR3 has 17 residues. Germline trimming cut 3 bases from V and 1 base from J; bases unmatched to any gene: 6. The CDR3 spells CASSLWTSGTTQETQYF. The CDR3 region has the DNA TGTGCCAGCAGTTTGTGGACTAGCGGGACAACCCAAGAGACCCAGTACTTC.

V gene TRBV18 combines with J gene TRBJ1-2; 7 nucleotides match TRBD1. Trimming removed 6 bases from V and 0 bases from J; junction bases left unmatched: 10. Germline CDR1 is KGHSH and CDR2 is LQKENI. The length of the CDR3 is 16 residues. CDR3 sequence (DNA): TGTGCCAGCTCTGAAACGTGGACAGGTCCTAACTATGGCTACACCTTC. Amino acids: CASSETWTGPNYGYTF.

The CDR3 DNA is TGTGCCAGCAGTGTGACAGGGGGCCTTACAGATACGCAGTATTTT. This encodes CASSVTGGLTDTQYF. V and J are TRBV6-4 and TRBJ2-3, with TRBD1 identical over 10 bases. The germline V gene encodes CDR1 MRHNA and CDR2 SNTAGT. V lost 4 bases and J lost 3; bases outside the gene matches: 4. The CDR3 loop spans 15 amino acids.

The rearrangement links TRBV28 to TRBJ2-1, with TRBD1 identical over 9 bases. V was pared by 6 bases and J by 8 bases, with 14 bases of the junction left unmatched. This CDR3 region has 16 residues. Germline CDR1 MDHEN, CDR2 SYDVKM. The CDR3 bases are TGTGCCAGCAGGCGCTCCGGGACAGGGAGTAAGGATGAGCAGTTCTTC. Translating gives CASRRSGTGSKDEQFF. Full variable domain (rest looked up from reference TRBV28 and TRBJ2-1): DVKVTQSSRYLVKRTGEKVFLECVQDMDHENMFWYRQDPGLGLRLIYFSYDVKMKEKGDIPEGYSVSREKKERFSLILESASTNQTSMYLCASRRSGTGSKDEQFFGPGTRLTVL.

The genes are TRBV5-4 and TRBJ1-4; D is uncertain. Germline V CDR1 and CDR2: SGHNT, YYREEE (reference sequence). The CDR3 consists of 15 residues. V lost 0 bases and J 0 bases, leaving 6 bases between the germline ends. The CDR3 loop is CASSLGAATNEKLFF. The CDR3 DNA sequence: TGTGCCAGCAGCTTGGGGGCTGCAACTAATGAAAAACTGTTTTTT.

This clone is a singleton in its sample. V usage is TRBV28 and J usage is TRBJ2-7; D gene ambiguous. The CDR3 is 15 residues long. Trimming left V 1 base short and J 0 bases short, with 10 bases between. Germline values: CDR1 MDHEN, CDR2 SYDVKM. CDR3 in amino acids: CASSLSSRHSYEQYF. The CDR3 nucleotides read TGTGCCAGCAGTTTATCGTCCAGGCACTCCTACGAGCAGTACTTC.

The V and J genes are TRBV7-2 and TRBJ2-3, with 13 positions matching TRBD2. Germline values: CDR1 SGHTA, CDR2 FQGNSA. Trimming removed 5 bases from V and 4 bases from J; junction bases left unmatched: 6. The CDR3 is 16 residues long. CDR3 loop: CASSPKLAGGADTQYF. CDR3 sequence (DNA): TGTGCCAGCAGCCCCAAACTAGCGGGAGGGGCAGATACGCAGTATTTT.

V and J are TRBV7-7 and TRBJ1-6, with 7 bases aligning to TRBD1. With V trimmed by 4 bases and J by 7 bases, 13 bases remained unmatched. Germline CDR1 is SSHAT and CDR2 is FNYEAQ (reference sequence). This CDR3 has 17 amino acids. This CDR3 reads CASSSPLGQETNSPLHF. The CDR3 region has the DNA TGTGCCAGCAGCTCACCCCTCGGACAGGAAACCAATTCACCCCTCCACTTT.

The V and J genes are TRBV5-1 and TRBJ2-7; a possible D gene is TRBD2 (5 bases). V lost 2 bases, J lost 1 base, and 10 bases lay in between. CDR3 length: 14 residues. CDR1 is SGHRS and CDR2 is YFSETQ in the germline V gene. The CDR3 protein is CASSFRTDSYEQYF. In nucleotides, the CDR3 is TGCGCCAGCAGCTTCCGGACTGATTCCTACGAGCAGTACTTC.

Written as DNA, the CDR3 is TGTGCCACCAGCAGAGAGGGATGGGGGCTTAACTCCTACGAGCAGTACTTC. It yields the protein CATSREGWGLNSYEQYF. The chain employs TRBV15 and TRBJ2-7; maybe TRBD1 (6 bases). The ends were cut back, 0 bases at V and 0 bases at J, with 15 bases in the middle. The CDR3 loop spans 17 amino acids. Per the germline V gene, CDR1 is LNHNV and CDR2 is YYDKDF (reference sequence).

This chain joins TRBV4-1 and TRBJ1-1; D is unresolved. The V gene lost 0 bases and the J gene lost 2 bases, with 13 bases spanning the gap. CDR1 and CDR2 from the germline V gene are MGHRA and YSYEKL. This CDR3 region has 16 residues. CDR3 bases: TGCGCCAGCAGCCAAGATATGTCCCGGAGCAACACTGAAGCTTTCTTT. Translated: CASSQDMSRSNTEAFF.

The chain has TRBV5-1 and TRBJ1-2; weak D call: TRBD1 (6 bases). The CDR3 is 13 amino acids. Trimming removed 4 bases from V and 4 bases from J, with 11 bases in between. The V gene's germline CDR1 is SGHRS and CDR2 YFSETQ. CDR3 in amino acids: CASSPDSIYGYTF. The CDR3 nucleotides are TGCGCCAGCAGCCCGGACAGTATCTATGGCTACACCTTC.